This T cell receptor (beta chain) was identified during a study of T cell changes during pregnancy in multiple sclerosis. This CDR3 spans 14 amino acids. CDR1 is SNHLY and CDR2 is FYNNEI in the germline V gene. V shed 7 bases and J 3 bases; nucleotides not matched to a gene: 6. Sequencing was performed with immunoSEQ multiplex PCR; in TCRdb, only in-frame clones are kept and a portion is missing. The table has about 100,000 clones, around 90% seen once; the top ten hold 0.95% to 1.5%. This TCR was sampled from a female donor with multiple sclerosis, enrolled in a pregnancy study. J is TRBJ1-1 and V is TRBV2; the match to TRBD1 covers 9 bases. The sequences come from peripheral blood, collected in the second trimester of pregnancy. CDR3 residues: CASTFDRGDTEAFF. In DNA, the CDR3 is TGTGCCAGCACCTTCGACAGGGGGGACACTGAAGCTTTCTTT.